This T cell receptor (beta chain) originates from a study of breast tumors, draining lymph nodes, adjacent tissues. Turning to this clonotype: The target antigen is unknown.

Study conclusions and caveats: Tumor T cell lymph node origin was a supported hypothesis, not proven.

TCRdb reanalysed the multiplex PCR reads using MiXCR and keeps one entry per CDR3 protein. The data contain under 85,000 distinct CDR3 sequences, under 25% of them singletons. Samples came from axillary lymph nodes draining the breast cancer. Trimming took 6 bases from V and 0 from J, leaving 12 bases between them. The CDR3 is made up of 14 amino acids. Germline V gene data show CDR1 as SQVTM and CDR2 as ANQGSEA. Specimen: axillary lymph node tissue. The TCR sequence derives from a female donor with breast cancer. Some clones in this sample may be carry-over from other donors' samples. The chain recombines TRBV29-1 with TRBJ2-4; D is possibly TRBD1 (7 bases). The CDR3 sequence: CSVQGGLAKNIQYF. For the CDR3, the DNA is TGCAGCGTGCAGGGGGGCCTAGCCAAAAACATTCAGTACTTC.